This is a list of T cell receptor beta chains from one sample in a study of cytomegalovirus exposure and HLA in healthy donors. Measured with immunoSEQ multiplex PCR; TCRdb has only the in-frame clones, and not every one. The table lists more than 45,000 clones, nearly 90% of them singletons, with about 15% in the top ten. Specimen: PBMCs. These TCRs come from a woman younger than 35 in good health and CMV-seronegative. Each CDR3 is given with its conserved first and last residue. A D gene is named only where the DNA matches it firmly. Clone size is given for some rows only: seen once, a few or many times, or a class if the clone is expanded.

CDR3aa	CDR3nt	v_gene	j_gene	d_gene	abundance
CASSRLAGGPTGELFF	TGTGCCAGCAGCCGACTAGCGGGAGGGCCAACCGGGGAGCTGTTTTTT	TRBV25-1	TRBJ2-2	TRBD2	few
CASSLGTGGLTEAFF	TGTGCCAGCAGCTTAGGGACAGGTGGCTTGACTGAAGCTTTCTTT	TRBV7-3	TRBJ1-1	TRBD1	-
CASSVGGEQGGYGYTF	TGTGCCAGCAGCGTAGGGGGCGAACAGGGTGGCTATGGCTACACCTTC	TRBV9	TRBJ1-2	-	once
CASCSRTHNSPLHF	TGTGCCAGCTGTAGCCGTACACATAATTCACCCCTCCACTTT	TRBV2	TRBJ1-6	-	-
CASRQSSGANVLTF	TGTGCCAGCAGACAGAGCTCTGGGGCCAACGTCCTGACTTTC	TRBV27	TRBJ2-6	-	-
CASSEALMNTEAFF	TGTGCCAGCAGTGAAGCACTCATGAACACTGAAGCTTTCTTT	TRBV6-1	TRBJ1-1	-	-
CASSRTTALGETQYF	TGCGCCAGCAGCCGGACAACAGCCCTGGGGGAGACCCAGTACTTC	TRBV4-1	TRBJ2-5	-	-
CASRRRETPNTEAFF	TGTGCCAGCAGGAGGAGGGAGACACCTAACACTGAAGCTTTCTTT	TRBV2	TRBJ1-1	-	few
CASSEQGSEQYF	TGTGCCAGCAGTGAACAGGGATCCGAGCAGTACTTC	TRBV2	TRBJ2-7	-	-
CASSWWGVYEQYF	TGTGCCAGCAGTTGGTGGGGGGTTTACGAGCAGTACTTC	TRBV28	TRBJ2-7	-	-
CASSDIEDSYEQYF	TGCGCCAGCAGTGATATCGAGGACTCCTACGAGCAGTACTTC	TRBV10-1	TRBJ2-7	-	few
CASSSTEVGGTGAYGYTF	TGTGCCAGCAGCTCCACGGAAGTCGGCGGGACAGGGGCCTATGGCTACACCTTC	TRBV7-9	TRBJ1-2	TRBD1	-
CSVAGLGGTEAFF	TGCAGCGTTGCAGGGTTGGGGGGCACTGAAGCTTTCTTT	TRBV29-1	TRBJ1-1	-	-
CASSFLQGYNQPQHF	TGTGCCAGCAGTTTCTTACAGGGCTACAATCAGCCCCAGCATTTT	TRBV28	TRBJ1-5	-	-
CASSQGLAGAYEQYF	TGCGCCAGCAGCCAAGGCTTAGCGGGAGCATACGAGCAGTACTTC	TRBV4-3	TRBJ2-7	TRBD2	-
CASRLAGFWDTQYF	TGTGCCAGCAGGTTGGCCGGGTTTTGGGATACGCAGTATTTT	TRBV11-2	TRBJ2-3	-	-
CATSRGTGQETQYF	TGTGCCACCAGCAGGGGGACAGGGCAAGAGACCCAGTACTTC	TRBV15	TRBJ2-5	TRBD1	-
CAISESGGSSYEQYF	TGTGCCATCAGTGAGTCCGGTGGGAGCTCCTACGAGCAGTACTTC	TRBV10-3	TRBJ2-7	-	-
CASSLTSSGTGIEQFF	TGTGCCAGCAGCTTAACGTCTAGCGGGACGGGTATTGAGCAGTTCTTC	TRBV7-3	TRBJ2-1	TRBD2	-
CASSSGGSGRGETQYF	TGTGCCAGCAGCTCCGGGGGGAGCGGGAGAGGGGAGACCCAGTACTTC	TRBV9	TRBJ2-5	TRBD2	-
CASSLGQGDEKLFF	TGTGCCAGCAGCTTAGGACAGGGAGATGAAAAACTGTTTTTT	TRBV7-9	TRBJ1-4	TRBD1	-
CASSIRDRNTEAFF	TGTGCCAGCAGCATCCGGGACAGGAACACTGAAGCTTTCTTT	TRBV6-9	TRBJ1-1	TRBD1	-
CASSDPGVFSGNTIYF	TGTGCCAGCAGTGACCCAGGGGTGTTCTCTGGAAACACCATATATTTT	TRBV6-1	TRBJ1-3	-	-
CASSPTGNDYEQYF	TGTGCCAGCTCACCGACAGGGAACGACTACGAGCAGTACTTC	TRBV18	TRBJ2-7	TRBD1	-
CASRRLGGGATETQYF	TGTGCCAGCAGGAGACTCGGCGGGGGGGCTACAGAGACCCAGTACTTC	TRBV27	TRBJ2-5	TRBD2	-
CASSMTGYEQYF	TGTGCCAGTAGTATGACAGGCTACGAGCAGTACTTC	TRBV19	TRBJ2-7	-	-
CASSQDIQGEAFF	TGCGCCAGCAGCCAAGATATACAGGGAGAAGCTTTCTTT	TRBV4-3	TRBJ1-1	-	-
CASSLGGGANSPLHF	TGTGCCAGCAGCTTGGGTGGAGGAGCTAATTCACCCCTCCACTTT	TRBV7-3	TRBJ1-6	-	-
CASISGLAGADGELFF	TGTGCCAGTATTTCGGGACTAGCGGGAGCTGACGGGGAGCTGTTTTTT	TRBV19	TRBJ2-2	TRBD2	-
CASSLAGGSGRSEQFF	TGTGCCAGCAGCCTAGCGGGAGGGTCTGGAAGGTCTGAGCAGTTCTTC	TRBV7-2	TRBJ2-1	TRBD2	-
CASSVGSVNTGELFF	TGTGCCAGCAGCGTAGGTTCGGTGAACACCGGGGAGCTGTTTTTT	TRBV9	TRBJ2-2	-	-
CASSHLGEGWYEQYF	TGTGCCAGCAGCCACCTAGGGGAGGGGTGGTACGAGCAGTACTTC	TRBV4-2	TRBJ2-7	TRBD2	-
CASSPTDRDREQYF	TGTGCCAGCAGCCCGACCGACAGGGACAGGGAGCAGTACTTC	TRBV7-2	TRBJ2-7	TRBD1	-
CASSQEWGRVYNEQFF	TGCGCCAGCAGCCAAGAGTGGGGGCGCGTATACAATGAGCAGTTCTTC	TRBV4-3	TRBJ2-1	-	-
CASSAGQVVSGNTIYF	TGTGCCAGCAGCGCGGGACAGGTCGTCTCTGGAAACACCATATATTTT	TRBV11-2	TRBJ1-3	TRBD1	-
CASSLTGDYEQYF	TGTGCCAGCAGCCTGACAGGGGACTACGAGCAGTACTTC	TRBV5-6	TRBJ2-7	TRBD1	-
CASSQRGAQGNEQFF	TGTGCCAGCAGTCAGCGGGGGGCGCAGGGCAATGAGCAGTTCTTC	TRBV6-6	TRBJ2-1	TRBD2	-
CASSIFADSNQPQHF	TGTGCCAGTAGTATATTTGCAGATAGCAATCAGCCCCAGCATTTT	TRBV19	TRBJ1-5	-	-
CASSQDTGLWAEQYF	TGTGCCAGCAGCCAAGATACGGGACTCTGGGCCGAGCAGTACTTC	TRBV4-2	TRBJ2-7	-	-
CASSLGSSYEQYF	TGTGCCAGCAGCTTGGGGAGCTCCTACGAGCAGTACTTC	TRBV5-6	TRBJ2-7	-	few
CASSYGETQYF	TGTGCCAGCAGTTACGGGGAGACCCAGTACTTC	TRBV6-1	TRBJ2-5	-	-
CASSGPSGRSTDTQYF	TGTGCCAGCAGCGGCCCTAGCGGGAGAAGCACAGATACGCAGTATTTT	TRBV9	TRBJ2-3	TRBD2	-
CASSPLAGEGDTQYF	TGTGCCAGCAGTCCTCTAGCGGGAGAGGGAGATACGCAGTATTTT	TRBV6-1	TRBJ2-3	TRBD2	-
CSARRRYGYTF	TGCAGTGCTCGGAGACGGTATGGCTACACCTTC	TRBV20-1	TRBJ1-2	-	-
CASSQPSGQGAREQYF	TGCGCCAGCAGCCAACCCTCCGGACAGGGGGCGCGAGAGCAGTACTTC	TRBV4-1	TRBJ2-7	TRBD1	-
CASSQLQMNTEAFF	TGTGCCAGCAGCCAATTACAGATGAACACTGAAGCTTTCTTT	TRBV4-2	TRBJ1-1	-	-
CASSLGVTDGSPLHF	TGCGCCAGCAGCTTGGGCGTGACAGATGGTTCACCCCTCCACTTT	TRBV5-1	TRBJ1-6	-	-
CASSAQGAQEKLFF	TGTGCCAGCAGTGCACAGGGGGCACAAGAAAAACTGTTTTTT	TRBV2	TRBJ1-4	TRBD1	-
CASSQGPQETQYF	TGCGCCAGCAGCCAAGGGCCCCAAGAGACCCAGTACTTC	TRBV4-1	TRBJ2-5	-	-
CASSLEHHRGELFF	TGTGCTAGCAGCCTAGAACATCACCGCGGGGAGCTGTTTTTT	TRBV7-7	TRBJ2-2	-	-
CASSLGRVANEQFF	TGTGCCAGCAGCTTAGGCAGGGTGGCTAATGAGCAGTTCTTC	TRBV7-3	TRBJ2-1	-	-
CASSITGGEETQYF	TGTGCCAGTAGTATAACAGGGGGCGAGGAGACCCAGTACTTC	TRBV19	TRBJ2-5	TRBD1	-
CASSLLADSYNEQFF	TGTGCCAGCAGCTTACTAGCGGACTCCTACAATGAGCAGTTCTTC	TRBV11-2	TRBJ2-1	TRBD2	-
CASSSLGQGSYNEQFF	TGCGCCAGCAGCTCGCTCGGGCAGGGCTCCTACAATGAGCAGTTCTTC	TRBV5-1	TRBJ2-1	-	-
CASSFTGGVPGDTEAFF	TGTGCCAGCAGCTTTACAGGGGGCGTTCCAGGAGACACTGAAGCTTTCTTT	TRBV5-8	TRBJ1-1	TRBD1	-
CASSLITYSNQPQHF	TGTGCCAGCAGTTTGATTACCTATAGCAATCAGCCCCAGCATTTT	TRBV28	TRBJ1-5	-	few
CASSLSLYSNYGYTF	TGCGCCAGCAGCTTGAGTTTGTACAGTAACTATGGCTACACCTTC	TRBV5-1	TRBJ1-2	-	-
CASSQINNEQFF	TGTGCCAGCAGCCAGATCAATAATGAGCAGTTCTTC	TRBV27	TRBJ2-1	-	-
CASSAGTSGSIYEQYF	TGTGCCAGCAGCGCCGGGACTAGCGGGAGCATTTACGAGCAGTACTTC	TRBV9	TRBJ2-7	TRBD2	-